Below, 25 T cell receptor beta chains from the same sample are listed, as sequenced in a study of cytomegalovirus exposure and HLA in healthy donors. Amplification used 60 Vbeta primers and 13 Jbeta primers. Repertoires were generated with immunoSEQ multiplex PCR, while TCRdb's copy carries only in-frame clones and drops some. The sample includes about 190,000 clones, around 83% of them seen just once. The source material was PBMCs. All receptors derive from a young woman in good health and CMV-seronegative.

The V gene is TRBV28, the J gene TRBJ2-1; D is unclear. This CDR3 spans 11 amino acids. Looked up from germline, CDR1 is MDHEN and CDR2 is SYDVKM. V was trimmed by 7 bases and J by 6 bases, leaving 7 bases between them. The CDR3 is CASTMRNEQFF. DNA for the CDR3: TGTGCCAGCACCATGCGCAATGAGCAGTTCTTC.

The chain links TRBV11-3 to TRBJ2-7, with D maybe TRBD2 (5 bases). CDR3 length: 14 residues. The germline V gene encodes CDR1 SGHNT and CDR2 YENEEA. Trimming left V 1 base short and J 3 bases short, with 10 bases between. The DNA for the CDR3 is TGTGCCAGCAGCTTAGGATCCGCGGGCTACGAGCAGTACGTC. This translates into CASSLGSAGYEQYV.

Only one count was recorded for this clone. This sequence joins TRBV12-5 and TRBJ2-6; 9 nucleotides align to TRBD1. Germline loops: CDR1 LGHNT, CDR2 FRNRAP. This CDR3 is built from 15 residues. V lost 6 bases and J lost 2; bases outside the gene matches: 2. The DNA of the CDR3 is TGTGCTAGTGGACGGGACAGGGCTGGGGCCAACGTCCTGACTTTC. Its protein is CASGRDRAGANVLTF.

This clone appeared once. J is TRBJ2-3 and V is TRBV18; 8 bases line up with TRBD2. CDR3 length: 18 amino acids. J gave up 4 bases and V 5 bases, and 17 bases lay outside the gene matches. Germline V lookup: CDR1 KGHSH, CDR2 LQKENI. The CDR3 DNA follows: TGTGCCAGCTCAGTTGGAGGGTCCGGGAGGGCCGGCGCAGATACGCAGTATTTT. This translates into CASSVGGSGRAGADTQYF.

V gene TRBV13 combines with J gene TRBJ2-2; D unresolved. With 3 bases removed from V and 0 bases from J, the gap between germline ends came to 8 bases. Per the germline V gene, CDR1 is PRHDT and CDR2 is FYEKMQ (reference sequence). The CDR3 consists of 15 residues. The CDR3 DNA reads as TGTGCCAGCAGCTTGGCAGGCACGAACACCGGGGAGCTGTTTTTT. This codes for CASSLAGTNTGELFF.

The rearrangement uses TRBV9 and TRBJ2-3; 7 nucleotides line up with TRBD1. Germline V gene lookup returns CDR1 SGDLS and CDR2 YYNGEE. The CDR3 contains 17 residues. Trimming removed 3 bases from V and 3 bases from J; junction bases left unmatched: 13. The CDR3 loop is CASSGGTEGLGTDTQYF. The DNA of the CDR3 is TGTGCCAGCAGCGGGGGGACAGAGGGTCTGGGGACAGATACGCAGTATTTT.

The chain recombines TRBV4-2 with TRBJ1-2; 7 bases align to TRBD1. J was trimmed by 6 bases and V by 5 bases; bases with no gene match: 12. The germline V gene has CDR1 LGHNA and CDR2 YNFKEQ. The length of the CDR3 is 15 residues. The CDR3 coding sequence is TGTGCCAGCAGCTTACCGGGACAGAGTTTTGATGGCTACACCTTC. As protein: CASSLPGQSFDGYTF.

This clone has more than one count but fewer than ten. This sequence joins TRBV6-1 and TRBJ1-5; tentative D call: TRBD1 (5 bases). This CDR3 region has 11 residues. The ends were cut back, 1 base at V and 11 bases at J, with 6 bases in the middle. Germline V gene data show CDR1 as MNHNS and CDR2 as SASEGT. The CDR3 loop is CASSEEGSQHF. In DNA, the CDR3 is TGTGCCAGCAGTGAAGAGGGGTCCCAGCATTTT.

The J gene is TRBJ2-7, the V gene TRBV9; 7 positions match TRBD2. V shed 0 bases and J 4 bases; nucleotides not matched to a gene: 7. Germline CDR1 is SGDLS and CDR2 is YYNGEE. The CDR3 has 15 amino acids. The CDR3 loop reads CASSVGREGLYEQYV. CDR3 bases: TGTGCCAGCAGCGTAGGGAGGGAGGGCCTTTACGAGCAGTACGTC.

The V and J genes are TRBV28 and TRBJ1-6, with TRBD1 matching 10 bases. The CDR3 runs 16 residues. CDR1 is MDHEN and CDR2 is SYDVKM in the germline V gene. V trimming: 4 bases; J trimming: 7 bases; junction bases outside the gene matches: 7. This chain's CDR3 is CASSSRTGGPNSPLHF. The CDR3 DNA sequence: TGTGCCAGCAGTTCGAGGACAGGGGGTCCCAATTCACCCCTCCACTTT.

CDR3 sequence reads: CAWNRTPRDTIYF. In nucleotides, the CDR3 is TGTGCCTGGAACAGAACTCCTCGAGACACCATATATTTT. The rearrangement uses TRBV30 and TRBJ1-3; D gene uncertain. This CDR3 is built from 13 residues. Germline CDR1 is GTSNPN and CDR2 is SVGIG (reference sequence). The V end was cut by 4 bases, the J end by 8 bases, with 15 bases between.

This clone was picked up a small number of times. The chain recombines TRBV5-1 with TRBJ1-1; D is unclear. The CDR3 is 13 amino acids. V lost 3 bases and J 1 base, leaving 7 bases between the germline ends. Germline CDR1 SGHRS, CDR2 YFSETQ. CDR3: CASSSGENTEAFF. DNA for the CDR3: TGCGCCAGCAGCTCGGGAGAGAACACTGAAGCTTTCTTT.

The chain joins TRBV5-8 to TRBJ1-3, with a possible D match to TRBD1 (6 bases). The CDR3 extends over 15 amino acids. Germline V gives CDR1 SGHTS, CDR2 YDEGEE. V was trimmed by 1 base and J by 2 bases, leaving 10 bases between them. CDR3 in DNA: TGTGCCAGCAGCTTGACAGGGATGGCTGGAAACACCATATATTTT. It codes for CASSLTGMAGNTIYF.

This clone was detected only once. The chain uses TRBV27 and TRBJ2-5, with 9 bases fitting TRBD2. The ends lost 5 bases at V and 9 bases at J; junction bases unmatched: 10. CDR1 MNHEY and CDR2 SMNVEV come from the germline V gene (reference sequence). This CDR3 has 14 amino acids. The CDR3 protein is CASSPRTSEAAQYF. The CDR3 nucleotides are TGTGCCAGCAGTCCCCGGACTAGCGAGGCGGCCCAGTACTTC.

The rearrangement links TRBV9 to TRBJ2-7, with unresolved D. The ends were cut back, 0 bases at V and 3 bases at J, with 10 bases in the middle. Germline CDR1 reads SGDLS; CDR2 reads YYNGEE. The CDR3 sequence is 14 residues long. The CDR3 nucleotides read TGTGCCAGCAGCGTAGCTGGAGTGGGCTACGAGCAGTACTTC. It is translated as CASSVAGVGYEQYF. Combining the CDR3 with reference TRBV9 and TRBJ2-7 gives the whole variable domain DSGVTQTPKHLITATGQRVTLRCSPRSGDLSVYWYQQSLDQGLQFLIQYYNGEERAKGNILERFSAQQFPDLHSELNLSSLELGDSALYFCASSVAGVGYEQYFGPGTRLTVT.

The chain employs TRBV7-2 and TRBJ1-5; 9 bases agree with TRBD1. Germline V gene data show CDR1 as SGHTA and CDR2 as FQGNSA. Trimming cost V 4 bases and J 7 bases; bases outside gene matches: 8. The CDR3 extends over 15 amino acids. The DNA of the CDR3 is TGTGCCAGCAGCTCTCGGACAGGGGAGGGACAGCCCCAGCATTTT. This sequence encodes CASSSRTGEGQPQHF.

This rearrangement joins TRBV7-9 to TRBJ2-7; the D gene is possibly TRBD1 (6 bases). Trimming took off 2 bases at V and 3 bases at J, with 11 bases between the two ends. Germline-derived CDR1 and CDR2 are SEHNR and FQNEAQ (reference sequence). The CDR3 length is 14 residues. The CDR3 DNA reads as TGTGCCAGCAGCTTAAGGTCAGGGGACTACGAGCAGTACTTC. As protein: CASSLRSGDYEQYF.

This clone was detected only once. The chain couples TRBV11-3 to TRBJ2-1; D perhaps matches TRBD1 (6 bases). Per the germline V gene, CDR1 is SGHNT and CDR2 is YENEEA. The ends were cut back, 1 base at V and 4 bases at J, with 11 bases in the middle. CDR3 size: 15 residues. Here the CDR3 reads CASSLAGHGYNEQFF. The CDR3, as DNA: TGTGCCAGCAGCTTAGCGGGACACGGATACAATGAGCAGTTCTTC.

This sequence joins TRBV28 and TRBJ2-7; a weak D match, TRBD1 (6 bases). The V gene's germline CDR1 is MDHEN and CDR2 SYDVKM. The length of the CDR3 is 14 residues. Trimming removed 3 bases at V and 6 bases at J, with 15 bases between. The CDR3 is CASSFAGTISEQYF. CDR3 DNA sequence: TGTGCCAGCAGTTTCGCCGGGACAATATCCGAGCAGTACTTC.

This clone was seen just once. This rearrangement joins TRBV6-5 to TRBJ1-1; D is ambiguous. V lost 5 bases and J 0 bases, leaving 13 bases between the germline ends. CDR1 MNHEY and CDR2 SVGAGI come from the germline V gene. This CDR3 has 15 residues. The DNA for the CDR3 is TGTGCCAGCAGTAAGAAGGGAGGGTTGAACACTGAAGCTTTCTTT. This gives the protein CASSKKGGLNTEAFF.

V gene TRBV4-2 combines with J gene TRBJ2-1; a possible D gene is TRBD1 (5 bases). Germline V lookup: CDR1 LGHNA, CDR2 YNFKEQ. Trimming left V 1 base short and J 8 bases short, with 12 bases between. The CDR3 has 14 residues. This CDR3 reads CASSQGTIRDEQFF. The CDR3 DNA follows: TGTGCCAGCAGCCAAGGGACAATTCGGGATGAGCAGTTCTTC.

The CDR3, as DNA: TGTGCCAGCAGCTTAGGGGCTAGCGGGAGCCCCGATACGCAGTATTTT. Translated, it gives CASSLGASGSPDTQYF. The V and J genes are TRBV7-9 and TRBJ2-3; TRBD2 aligns across 10 bases. The germline CDR1 and CDR2 sequences are SEHNR and FQNEAQ (reference sequence). V lost 1 base, J lost 6 bases, and 7 bases stayed unmatched. CDR3 length: 16 amino acids.

The chain is built from TRBV19 and TRBJ2-2, with 12 bases aligning to TRBD2. The trim removed 5 bases at V and 7 bases at J, leaving 14 bases unmatched. Germline V gene sequence: CDR1 LNHDA, CDR2 SQIVND (reference sequence). The CDR3 is 18 residues long. The CDR3 region is CASSPRLRLAGAIGELFF. DNA for the CDR3: TGTGCCAGTAGTCCCCGACTGCGACTAGCGGGAGCGATCGGGGAGCTGTTTTTT.

The chain combines TRBV18 with TRBJ2-7; 9 bases are shared with TRBD1. CDR3 length equals 15 residues. The germline gives CDR1 KGHSH, CDR2 LQKENI. V dropped 2 bases and J dropped 3; count of bases not matched to a gene: 5. CDR3 DNA: TGTGCCAGCTCACCATCCCGGGACAGGGACTACGAGCAGTACTTC. As protein: CASSPSRDRDYEQYF.

In its sample, this clone was seen a few times. This rearrangement joins TRBV10-3 to TRBJ2-1; 10 bases fit TRBD1. The CDR3 contains 14 residues. J was trimmed by 5 bases and V by 10 bases; bases with no gene match: 8. CDR1 and CDR2 from the germline V gene are ENHRY and SYGVKD. CDR3 protein: CATHAGTGDNEQFF. Written as DNA, the CDR3 is TGTGCCACCCATGCCGGGACAGGGGACAATGAGCAGTTCTTC.